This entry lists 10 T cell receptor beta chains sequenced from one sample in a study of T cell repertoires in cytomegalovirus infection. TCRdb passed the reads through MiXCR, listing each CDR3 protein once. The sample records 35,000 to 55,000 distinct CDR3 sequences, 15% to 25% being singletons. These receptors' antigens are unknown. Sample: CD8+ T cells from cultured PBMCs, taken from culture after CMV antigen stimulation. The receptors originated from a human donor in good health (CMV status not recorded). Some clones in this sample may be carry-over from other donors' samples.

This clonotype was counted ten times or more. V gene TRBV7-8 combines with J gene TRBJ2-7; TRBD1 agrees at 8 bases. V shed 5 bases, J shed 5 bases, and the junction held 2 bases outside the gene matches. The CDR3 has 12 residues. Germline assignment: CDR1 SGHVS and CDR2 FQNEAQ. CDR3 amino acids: CASSQDRDEQYF. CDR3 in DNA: TGTGCCAGCAGCCAGGACAGGGACGAGCAGTACTTC.

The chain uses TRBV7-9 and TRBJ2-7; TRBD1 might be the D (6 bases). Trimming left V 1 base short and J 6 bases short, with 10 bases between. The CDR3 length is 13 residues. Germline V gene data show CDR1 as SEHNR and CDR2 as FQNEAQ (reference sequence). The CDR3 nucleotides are TGTGCCAGCAGCTTAGAAGGGGGACCCGAGCAGTACTTC. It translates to CASSLEGGPEQYF.

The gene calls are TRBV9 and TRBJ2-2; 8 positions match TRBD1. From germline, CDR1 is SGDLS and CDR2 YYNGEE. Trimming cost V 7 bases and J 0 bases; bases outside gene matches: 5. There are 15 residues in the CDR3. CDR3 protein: CASGDRNTNTGELFF. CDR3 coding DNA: TGTGCCAGCGGGGACAGGAACACGAACACCGGGGAGCTGTTTTTT.

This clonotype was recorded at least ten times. The CDR3, as DNA: TGTGCCAGCAGTTGGGCCCCGGCCTACGAGCAGTACTTC. It yields the protein CASSWAPAYEQYF. The V and J genes are TRBV5-4 and TRBJ2-7; D call uncertain. CDR1 is SGHNT and CDR2 is YYREEE in the germline V gene (reference sequence). The CDR3 totals 13 residues. The ends were cut back, 5 bases at V and 2 bases at J, with 11 bases in the middle.

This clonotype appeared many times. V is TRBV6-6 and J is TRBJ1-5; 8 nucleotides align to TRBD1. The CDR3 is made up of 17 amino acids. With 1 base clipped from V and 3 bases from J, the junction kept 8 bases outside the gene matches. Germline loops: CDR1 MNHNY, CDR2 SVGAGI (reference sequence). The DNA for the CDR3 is TGTGCCAGCAGTTACTTTCGGACAGGGTGGGCCAATCAGCCCCAGCATTTT. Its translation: CASSYFRTGWANQPQHF.

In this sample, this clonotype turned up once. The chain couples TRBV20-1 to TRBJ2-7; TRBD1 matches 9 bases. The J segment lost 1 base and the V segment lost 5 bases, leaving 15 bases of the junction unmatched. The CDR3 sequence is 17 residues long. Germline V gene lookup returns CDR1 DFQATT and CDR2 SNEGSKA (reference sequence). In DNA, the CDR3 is TGCAGTGCTGCCCCTCTCACGGGACAGGGTTATTCCTACGAGCAGTACTTC. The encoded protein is CSAAPLTGQGYSYEQYF.

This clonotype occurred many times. CDR3 in amino acids: CASSSRGNEQFF. CDR3 DNA sequence: TGTGCCAGCAGCTCGAGGGGGAATGAGCAGTTCTTC. V and J are TRBV7-2 and TRBJ2-1; D may be TRBD1 (6 bases). The CDR3 sequence is 12 residues long. CDR1 and CDR2 (germline): SGHTA, FQGNSA. Trimming removed 4 bases from V and 7 bases from J, with 8 bases in between.

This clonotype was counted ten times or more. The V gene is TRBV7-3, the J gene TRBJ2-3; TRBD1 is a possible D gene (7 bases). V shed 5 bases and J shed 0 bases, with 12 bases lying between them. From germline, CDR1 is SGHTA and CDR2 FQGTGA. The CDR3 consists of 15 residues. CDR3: CASSLTGTSTDTQYF. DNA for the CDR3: TGTGCCAGCAGCCTGACAGGGACTAGCACAGATACGCAGTATTTT.

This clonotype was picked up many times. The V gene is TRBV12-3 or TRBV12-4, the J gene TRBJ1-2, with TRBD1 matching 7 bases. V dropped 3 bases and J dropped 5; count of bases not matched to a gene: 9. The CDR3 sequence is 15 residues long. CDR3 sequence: CASSLVQGGPYGYTF. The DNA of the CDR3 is TGTGCCAGCAGTTTGGTCCAGGGGGGTCCTTATGGCTACACCTTC.

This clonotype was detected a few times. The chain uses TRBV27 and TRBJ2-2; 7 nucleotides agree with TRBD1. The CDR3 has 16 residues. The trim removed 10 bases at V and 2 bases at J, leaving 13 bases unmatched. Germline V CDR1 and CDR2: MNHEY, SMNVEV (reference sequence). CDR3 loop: CATLPPGQRNTGELFF. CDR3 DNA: TGTGCCACCTTACCCCCGGGACAGCGAAACACCGGGGAGCTGTTTTTT.